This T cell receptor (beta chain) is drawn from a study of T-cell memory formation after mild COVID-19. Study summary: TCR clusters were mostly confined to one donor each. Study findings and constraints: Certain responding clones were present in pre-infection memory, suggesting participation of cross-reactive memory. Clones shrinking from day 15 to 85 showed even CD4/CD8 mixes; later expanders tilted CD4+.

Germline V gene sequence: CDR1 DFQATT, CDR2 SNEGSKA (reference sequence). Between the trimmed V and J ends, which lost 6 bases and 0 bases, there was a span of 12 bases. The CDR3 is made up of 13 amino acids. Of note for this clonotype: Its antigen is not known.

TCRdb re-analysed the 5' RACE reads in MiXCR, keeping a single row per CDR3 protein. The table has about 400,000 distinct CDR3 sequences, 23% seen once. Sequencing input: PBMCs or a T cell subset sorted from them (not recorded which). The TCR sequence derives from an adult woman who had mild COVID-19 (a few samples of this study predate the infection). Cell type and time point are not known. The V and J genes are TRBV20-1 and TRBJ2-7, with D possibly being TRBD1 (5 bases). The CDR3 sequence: CSALRGSSYEQYF. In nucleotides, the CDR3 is TGCAGTGCGCTTAGGGGATCCTCCTACGAGCAGTACTTC.